This T cell receptor beta chain was identified in a study of post-analysis software for immune sequencing data. Background on the study: Recorded subtypes: relapsing-remitting, secondary progressive, progressive-relapsing; some patients unannotated. The study, taken as a whole, reports: Patients used about 5 TRBV segments, including TRBV5-6, TRBV5-1 and TRBV20-1, more often than controls.

The V gene end was trimmed by 4 bases and the J gene end by 8 bases; junction bases not matched to a gene: 6. The CDR3 extends over 15 amino acids. Germline V gives CDR1 SGHRS, CDR2 YFSETQ. This clonotype was observed a few times. Its antigen is unidentified. Libraries were made from TCR beta cDNA, and they carried unique molecular identifiers. A population of 1 to 10 million T cells gave rise to about half a million cDNA molecules. TCRdb recomputed calls from the PCR reads with MiXCR, one row per CDR3 protein. Of fewer than 850,000 distinct CDR3 sequences in the sample, roughly 27% are singletons; the top ten hold more than 0.55%.

The sample was blood. V usage is TRBV5-1 and J usage is TRBJ2-1; TRBD2 agrees at 13 bases. This clonotype was obtained from a girl between 10 and 17 years old with multiple sclerosis. CDR3 amino acids: CASSVLAGGPYEQFF. The DNA of the CDR3 is TGCGCCAGCAGCGTACTAGCGGGGGGGCCGTATGAGCAGTTCTTC.